The clone carrying this T cell receptor (beta chain) was observed a single time. Its specificity is not known. It was with a sample-barcoded 5' primer and a J-beta primer mix that a second PCR of about 6 to 11 cycles was run. TCRdb independently ran MiXCR on the 5' RACE reads; one entry per CDR3 protein. This table has roughly 800,000 distinct CDR3 sequences, 58% appearing once. This CDR3 region has 16 residues. V gave up 3 bases and J gave up 4 bases; unmatched junction bases: 10. The data stem from a study of blood T cells in healthy people across ages. Russia was home to the donors, healthy Caucasian individuals aged roughly 6 to 100. Peripheral blood from each donor was collected in a volume of 9.5 to 10 milliliters. Study results and limitations: Unknown donor CMV status possibly confounded expanded clonotype changes.

The sequence was obtained from a man under 40 in good health. V is TRBV12-3 or TRBV12-4 and J is TRBJ2-7; 9 nucleotides agree with TRBD2. The sequencing sample was made of blood. The CDR3 reads CASSFRPPAGGYEQYF. The CDR3 DNA reads as TGTGCCAGCAGTTTTCGTCCCCCAGCGGGGGGTTACGAGCAGTACTTC.